This entry features one TCR beta chain sequence. Its antigen is unknown. No qualities accompany the bases; no much larger clone lies one base away. In the prospective study, participants were roughly 18 to 90 years old, resided in 24 geographic areas of the United States, and were enrolled through a virtual design. In the prospective study, participants were assigned to cohorts based on the clinical history participants reported in a screening survey and a study questionnaire. Exposed participants had been in contact with someone with a PCR-confirmed or clinician-diagnosed COVID-19 case within 2 weeks of study entry. In the prospective study, whole blood, serum and a nasopharyngeal or oropharyngeal swab were collected from each participant by mobile phlebotomists. Over a roughly 2-month period, participants in the prospective study had the option of providing additional blood draws and questionnaires. Before DNA extraction, blood samples from the prospective study were shipped at room temperature or frozen.

The data derive from a study of blood T cell repertoires in COVID-19 (dated by TCRdb to about 2020). About the investigation overall: Samples from collaborators originated in the United States, Italy and Spain and spanned both the acute and convalescent phases of COVID-19. Where available, HLA class I and class II types were taken from metadata supplied by the sample provider and were not determined by assay-based typing. Sample metadata almost always included a de-identified subject ID, COVID-19 status, age in years and sex. Samples came from the ongoing ImmuneRACE study (first 160 participants) plus 1,254 subjects from 6 global collaborators. A freely available public database, intended as a resource for researchers studying the immune response to SARS-CoV-2, is where the repertoires were released. Deeply sampled blood TCRbeta repertoires from subjects exposed to, actively infected with, or recovered from COVID-19 were included in the dataset. The material from the prospective study consisted of cDNA or gDNA derived from T cells, B-cell-depleted T cells, or PBMCs. The investigation overall reported the following: The quantity of clinical and demographic metadata differed by source and by participant and was supplied without curation.

The immunoSEQ Assay, a bias-controlled multiplex PCR, was used to amplify TCRbeta CDR3 regions from genomic DNA. Under the source paper's analysis protocol: Within the assay, amplification of reference gene primers was used to estimate how many nucleated cells each sample contained. Sequence reads were collapsed and filtered to measure the absolute abundance of every unique TCRbeta CDR3 rearrangement. For each sample, productive Simpson clonality was calculated as the square root of Simpson's diversity index across productive rearrangements. Entries here come from immuneACCESS through TCRdb and include only in-frame sequences with V and J called. Some clones fail to appear in such tables; in the studies checked, an unresolved V gene covers under half of the shortfall, and the cause of the remainder is unknown. That table supplies the V and J calls and clone size; D and trimming were determined from the DNA. The sample table records 180,000 or so clones; approximately 80% of these occur just once. The top ten hold around an eighth of the sample.

Looking up the germline V gene yields CDR1 SNHLY and CDR2 FYNNEI. The CDR3, from cysteine to phenylalanine, totals 14 residues. The kept DNA is CDR3 alone, 42 bases in frame from the first base. V is reduced by 5 bases and J by 5 bases, leaving a spacing of 10 bases between them. This TCR derives from a man aged 60 to 75 who had been exposed to COVID-19. The chain was built from TRBV2 and TRBJ1-6; confidence is insufficient to name the D gene. The sample consisted of PBMCs or T cells enriched from blood (not recorded which). The DNA reads as follows: TGTGCCAGCAGTCGGCAGACAAATAATTCACCCCTCCACTTT. This encodes CASSRQTNNSPLHF.